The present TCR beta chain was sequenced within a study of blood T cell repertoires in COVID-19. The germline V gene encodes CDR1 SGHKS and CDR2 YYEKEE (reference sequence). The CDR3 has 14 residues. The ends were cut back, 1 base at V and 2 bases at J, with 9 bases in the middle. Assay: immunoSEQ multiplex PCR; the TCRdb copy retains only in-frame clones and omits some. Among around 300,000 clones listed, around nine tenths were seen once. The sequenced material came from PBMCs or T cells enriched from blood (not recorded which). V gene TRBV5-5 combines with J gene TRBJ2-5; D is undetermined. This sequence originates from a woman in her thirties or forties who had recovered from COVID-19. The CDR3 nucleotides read TGTGCCAGCAGCTTGAAAAGCGCGCAAGAGACCCAGTACTTC. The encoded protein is CASSLKSAQETQYF.